These 25 T cell receptor beta chains share one sample of origin, sequenced in a study of blood T cell repertoires in COVID-19. Measured with immunoSEQ multiplex PCR; TCRdb has only the in-frame clones, and not every one. This sample carries about 470,000 clones, around 90% of them seen once, and the ten largest clones take under 0.85%. The source material was PBMCs or T cells enriched from blood (not recorded which). The origin of the receptors is a woman aged 18-29 years who had recovered from COVID-19.

The sample holds a few counts of this clone. The rearrangement links TRBV18 to TRBJ1-1; 7 nucleotides match TRBD1. The CDR3 has 14 residues. Germline lookup yields CDR1 KGHSH and CDR2 LQKENI. V dropped 6 bases and J dropped 8; count of bases not matched to a gene: 12. The CDR3 is CASSLPGQQSEAFF. The DNA of the CDR3 is TGTGCCAGCTCCCTCCCGGGACAGCAGTCAGAAGCTTTCTTT. Drawing the rest from reference TRBV18 and TRBJ1-1, the complete variable domain is NAGVMQNPRHLVRRRGQEARLRCSPMKGHSHVYWYRQLPEEGLKFMVYLQKENIIDESGMPKERFSAEFPKEGPSILRIQQVVRGDSAAYFCASSLPGQQSEAFFGQGTRLTVV.

The rearrangement uses TRBV21-1 and TRBJ1-2; the table assigns TRBD1, which was not confirmed against the DNA. TRBV21-1 is given as a pseudogene. The CDR3 extends over 13 amino acids. CDR3 coding DNA: TGTGCCAGCAGCAGAACAGGGACGAATGGCTACACCTTC. Encoded protein: CASSRTGTNGYTF.

The chain joins TRBV5-1 to TRBJ2-2; D is ambiguous. CDR1 and CDR2 (germline): SGHRS, YFSETQ. Trimming stripped 1 base from V and 1 base from J, with 5 bases between. The CDR3 consists of 14 residues. This CDR3 reads CASSLHRNTGELFF. CDR3 coding DNA: TGCGCCAGCAGCTTGCACAGGAACACCGGGGAGCTGTTTTTT.

The V and J genes are TRBV10-3 and TRBJ2-1; maybe TRBD2 (6 bases). CDR1 and CDR2 from the germline V gene are ENHRY and SYGVKD. The CDR3 covers 12 residues. V shed 7 bases and J shed 3 bases, with 7 bases lying between them. The CDR3 nucleotides read TGTGCCATCAAGACTAGCTACAATGAGCAGTTCTTC. This sequence encodes CAIKTSYNEQFF.

The chain couples TRBV6-5 to TRBJ1-4; the D is unclear. V lost 6 bases and J 5 bases, leaving 13 bases between the germline ends. The CDR3 covers 14 residues. CDR1 and CDR2 from the germline V gene are MNHEY and SVGAGI. Here the CDR3 reads CASRKAPVNEKLFF. The CDR3 bases are TGTGCCAGCAGGAAAGCCCCCGTAAATGAAAAACTGTTTTTT.

V and J are TRBV7-9 and TRBJ1-6, with D possibly matching TRBD1 (6 bases). From germline, CDR1 is SEHNR and CDR2 FQNEAQ (reference sequence). The CDR3 runs to 16 residues. The ends were cut back, 7 bases at V and 9 bases at J, with 22 bases in the middle. The CDR3 DNA reads TGTGCCAGCACCTTTGGGGGAGGGGGGGCAAGTTCACCCCTCCACTTT. Residues: CASTFGGGGASSPLHF.

The J gene is TRBJ1-1, the V gene TRBV5-6, with 7 bases aligning to TRBD1. CDR1 SGHDT and CDR2 YYEEEE come from the germline V gene. The CDR3 has 13 amino acids. After removal of 4 bases from V and 4 bases from J, the junction contained 4 bases not matched to a gene. The chain's CDR3 is CASSADRATEAFF. The CDR3 DNA reads TGTGCCAGCAGCGCTGACAGGGCCACTGAAGCTTTCTTT.

The chain links TRBV19 to TRBJ1-4, with a weak D call TRBD1 (5 bases). CDR1 LNHDA and CDR2 SQIVND come from the germline V gene (reference sequence). The V and J ends lost 5 bases and 8 bases respectively, with 21 bases between them. The CDR3 has 16 residues. The CDR3 sequence is CASSQDPREEEEKLFF. Written as DNA, the CDR3 is TGTGCCAGTAGTCAAGATCCCAGGGAAGAGGAGGAAAAACTGTTTTTT.

This chain links TRBV19 with TRBJ1-5, with a weak D call TRBD1 (6 bases). CDR3 length equals 16 residues. Trimming shortened V by 5 bases and J by 0 bases, and 14 bases separated the two germline ends. Germline assignment: CDR1 LNHDA and CDR2 SQIVND (reference sequence). DNA of the CDR3: TGTGCCAGTAGTTGGACAGTAGGGGATAGCAATCAGCCCCAGCATTTT. Amino acids: CASSWTVGDSNQPQHF.

Remarks on this clone: This sample includes further DNA sequences coding for the same CDR3. The chain uses TRBV12-3 or TRBV12-4 and TRBJ2-1; 7 bases fit TRBD2. V shed 5 bases, J shed 6 bases, and the junction held 1 base outside the gene matches. The length of the CDR3 is 12 residues. CDR3 in amino acids: CASSPSGNEQFF. Written as DNA, the CDR3 is TGTGCCAGCAGTCCTAGCGGCAATGAGCAGTTCTTC.

This clone was seen more than once but under ten times. The chain recombines TRBV15 with TRBJ1-4; no clear D. The length of the CDR3 is 16 residues. Germline V CDR1 and CDR2: LNHNV, YYDKDF (reference sequence). Deletions cut 1 base from V and 0 bases from J, with 9 bases between. The CDR3 region is CATSRGPDATNEKLFF. The CDR3 bases are TGTGCCACCAGCAGAGGTCCAGATGCAACTAATGAAAAACTGTTTTTT.

This chain joins TRBV5-6 and TRBJ2-5; unclear D gene. The V end lost 0 bases, the J end lost 1 base, and 10 bases lay between the germline ends. This CDR3 is built from 15 residues. Germline V lookup: CDR1 SGHDT, CDR2 YYEEEE. The CDR3 region is CASSLAGTLQETQYF. In nucleotides, the CDR3 is TGTGCCAGCAGCTTGGCCGGTACCCTCCAAGAGACCCAGTACTTC.

The rearrangement uses TRBV5-1 and TRBJ2-2; 8 positions agree with TRBD2. CDR1 and CDR2 (germline): SGHRS, YFSETQ. This CDR3 contains 16 residues. The J segment lost 5 bases and the V segment lost 1 base, leaving 7 bases of the junction unmatched. CDR3 residues: CASSLQAGAETGELFF. CDR3 nucleotides: TGCGCCAGCAGCTTGCAAGCGGGGGCGGAAACCGGGGAGCTGTTTTTT.

The chain uses TRBV19 and TRBJ1-1, with D possibly matching TRBD1 (5 bases). Per germline, CDR1 LNHDA and CDR2 SQIVND (reference sequence). Trimming shortened V by 4 bases and J by 1 base, and 13 bases separated the two germline ends. CDR3 length: 15 residues. The CDR3 sequence: CASSRGTRGNTEAFF. In DNA, the CDR3 is TGTGCCAGTAGTAGGGGAACAAGGGGGAACACTGAAGCTTTCTTT.

This chain uses TRBV18 with TRBJ1-1; TRBD1 agrees at 7 bases. Germline V gene data show CDR1 as KGHSH and CDR2 as LQKENI. With 0 bases clipped from V and 7 bases from J, the junction kept 14 bases outside the gene matches. The CDR3 loop spans 17 amino acids. The CDR3 is CASSPPAGGGAMIEAFF. Here the CDR3 DNA reads TGTGCCAGCTCACCACCCGCGGGAGGGGGCGCGATGATTGAAGCTTTCTTT.

The chain recombines TRBV27 with TRBJ1-5; D is uncertain. Trimming took off 2 bases at V and 6 bases at J, with 14 bases between the two ends. Germline values: CDR1 MNHEY, CDR2 SMNVEV (reference sequence). The CDR3 loop spans 15 amino acids. In DNA form, the CDR3 reads TGTGCCAGCAGTTTACGTTCCGGGGTGGGTCAGCCCCAGCATTTT. Translated, it gives CASSLRSGVGQPQHF.

On this clone itself: The same CDR3 is also encoded by other DNA sequences in this sample. This chain uses TRBV12-3 or TRBV12-4 with TRBJ1-1; 7 bases are a match to TRBD1. With 5 bases clipped from V and 0 bases from J, the junction kept 0 bases outside the gene matches. There are 13 residues in the CDR3. The CDR3 loop is CASSDRVNTEAFF. CDR3 nucleotides: TGTGCCAGCAGTGACAGGGTGAACACTGAAGCTTTCTTT.

The chain uses TRBV28 and TRBJ2-5; TRBD2 agrees at 11 bases. The CDR3 consists of 16 residues. Germline loops: CDR1 MDHEN, CDR2 SYDVKM. J gave up 1 base and V 5 bases, and 6 bases lay outside the gene matches. The CDR3: CASSLLAGASQETQYF. The CDR3 bases are TGTGCCAGCAGTCTACTAGCGGGGGCCTCCCAAGAGACCCAGTACTTC.

The V gene is TRBV6-6, the J gene TRBJ1-2; D not certain. CDR1 MNHNY and CDR2 SVGAGI come from the germline V gene (reference sequence). This CDR3 comprises 14 residues. The V end was cut by 8 bases, the J end by 8 bases, with 21 bases between. The CDR3 region is CASSTLGSRGGYTF. The CDR3 DNA reads TGTGCCAGCTCAACCCTGGGGAGTCGAGGGGGCTACACCTTC.

The chain links TRBV29-1 to TRBJ1-2; 7 bases are shared with TRBD1. J lost 1 base, V lost 7 bases, and 15 bases had no gene match. This CDR3 has 16 residues. Per germline, CDR1 SQVTM and CDR2 ANQGSEA. CDR3 DNA sequence: TGCAGCGCTACCCGTATATTAGGACAGGATAACTATGGCTACACCTTC. Residues: CSATRILGQDNYGYTF.

This rearrangement joins TRBV5-1 to TRBJ2-2; the match to TRBD1 covers 7 bases. The CDR3 contains 16 residues. Trimming took 0 bases from V and 3 from J; bases not matched to a gene: 5. Germline V gives CDR1 SGHRS, CDR2 YFSETQ. CDR3 amino acids: CASSLERGGDTGELFF. CDR3 bases: TGCGCCAGCAGCTTGGAAAGAGGGGGCGACACCGGGGAGCTGTTTTTT.

The chain employs TRBV5-8 and TRBJ2-2; D not certain. Germline-derived CDR1 and CDR2 are SGHTS and YDEGEE. Trimming took 4 bases from V and 8 from J, leaving 15 bases between them. The CDR3 is 14 residues long. The DNA of the CDR3 is TGTGCCAGCAGCCCCCGGAGCTTTTCAGGGGAGCTGTTTTTT. This codes for CASSPRSFSGELFF. Combining the CDR3 with reference TRBV5-8 and TRBJ2-2 gives the whole variable domain EAGVTQSPTHLIKTRGQQATLRCSPISGHTSVYWYQQALGLGLQFLLWYDEGEERNRGNFPPRFSGRQFPNYSSELNVNALELEDSALYLCASSPRSFSGELFFGEGSRLTVL.

The gene calls are TRBV7-2 and TRBJ2-5, with a possible D match to TRBD1 (6 bases). CDR1 is SGHTA and CDR2 is FQGNSA in the germline V gene. The CDR3 totals 15 residues. V lost 1 base and J 1 base, leaving 10 bases between the germline ends. The CDR3 nucleotides read TGTGCCAGCAGCTTAGGGGACAACATCCAAGAGACCCAGTACTTC. It is translated as CASSLGDNIQETQYF.

This clone was recorded a few times. The V gene is TRBV10-3, the J gene TRBJ1-6, with D possibly TRBD1 on 6 matching bases. From germline, CDR1 is ENHRY and CDR2 SYGVKD. V lost 9 bases and J lost 11, with 17 bases in between. The CDR3 contains 13 residues. This CDR3 is CAITQGPWTPLHF. CDR3 nucleotide sequence: TGTGCCATTACACAGGGTCCTTGGACACCCCTCCACTTT.

The chain links TRBV28 to TRBJ1-2, with TRBD1 as a possible D gene (5 bases). The CDR3 spans 15 residues. V lost 6 bases to trimming and J lost 5 bases, with 19 bases between them. CDR1 and CDR2 (germline): MDHEN, SYDVKM. For the CDR3, the DNA is TGTGCCAGCAGCACTCCCCCGACAGCCATATATGGCTACACCTTC. Translating gives CASSTPPTAIYGYTF.